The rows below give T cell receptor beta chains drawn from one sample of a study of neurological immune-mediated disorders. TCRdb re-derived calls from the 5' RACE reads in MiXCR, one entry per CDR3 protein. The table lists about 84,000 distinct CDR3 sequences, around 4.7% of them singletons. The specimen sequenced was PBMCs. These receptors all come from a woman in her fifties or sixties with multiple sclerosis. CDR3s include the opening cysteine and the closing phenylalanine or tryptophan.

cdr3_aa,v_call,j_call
CASRGLGTGAKNIQYF,TRBV2,TRBJ2-4
CSAKQGLVDTGELFF,TRBV20-1,TRBJ2-2
CSARGPITEAFF,TRBV20-1,TRBJ1-1
CASSLDRGRTEAFF,TRBV7-6,TRBJ1-1
CATSRSRGAYEQYF,TRBV15,TRBJ2-7
CASSSYSTSGGPLPQFF,TRBV7-6,TRBJ2-1
CASSSRLGGTEAFF,TRBV28,TRBJ1-1
CSASGLAGGGTQYF,TRBV20-1,TRBJ2-5
CASSLFGESYNEQFF,TRBV5-5,TRBJ2-1
CASSMEGSPLHF,TRBV12-3/TRBV12-4,TRBJ1-6
CASSLQASGGAGETQYF,TRBV7-2,TRBJ2-5
CASSPQKTNTEAFF,TRBV6-5,TRBJ1-1
CASSHGGELAGGSEQFF,TRBV7-8,TRBJ2-1
CSVSRQGNTEAFF,TRBV29-1,TRBJ1-1
CATSDPGTGLAGELFF,TRBV24-1,TRBJ2-2
CSARGPGQGYTF,TRBV20-1,TRBJ1-2
CASRRGLGANVLTF,TRBV6-5,TRBJ2-6
CASNTGDHRNEQFF,TRBV6-5,TRBJ2-1
CASSYSDRGNTEAFF,TRBV6-5,TRBJ1-1
CASSLPTGGFTGELFF,TRBV11-2,TRBJ2-2
CASSWPPRGLKDEQFF,TRBV7-9,TRBJ2-1
CATNPDGNQPQHF,TRBV28,TRBJ1-5
CASTGDTEAFF,TRBV5-1,TRBJ1-1
CASSYSRVQPQHF,TRBV6-5,TRBJ1-5
CASSSHGRVQEQYF,TRBV7-2,TRBJ2-7
CATSSSGPASEQYF,TRBV15,TRBJ2-7
CASSGRGRGKEQYF,TRBV3-1,TRBJ2-7
CASSLGGGNQPQHF,TRBV11-1,TRBJ1-5
CATSRPGTGGYNSPLHF,TRBV15,TRBJ1-6
CASSWAGQGGFNQPQHF,TRBV7-9,TRBJ1-5
CASSSTLEQFF,TRBV11-1,TRBJ2-1
CASTETGAAYEQYF,TRBV12-3/TRBV12-4,TRBJ2-7
CASSARQGNSPLHF,TRBV9,TRBJ1-6
CASSIDSPIAGGQGYTQYF,TRBV19,TRBJ2-3
CASSPGQFGQYF,TRBV7-6,TRBJ2-7
CASSESVLSSYEQYF,TRBV6-1,TRBJ2-7
CASSRGGQDSPLHF,TRBV5-1,TRBJ1-6
CATPTGNTGELFF,TRBV5-1,TRBJ2-2
CASSLGPENIQYF,TRBV5-6,TRBJ2-4
CASRDGGRGTDTQYF,TRBV6-6,TRBJ2-3
CASSLARVRGYGYTF,TRBV7-2,TRBJ1-2
CASSFVDRGNTEAFF,TRBV7-8,TRBJ1-1
CASSQDGTGSNEQFF,TRBV3-1,TRBJ2-1
CSVEELRATNEKLFF,TRBV29-1,TRBJ1-4
CSAPTLGRIDTEAFF,TRBV20-1,TRBJ1-1
CASSRGPGGEKLFF,TRBV5-1,TRBJ1-4
CASSSREGNTEAFF,TRBV6-5,TRBJ1-1
CASSLGGDTQYF,TRBV5-1,TRBJ2-3
CASSQVFRGAGVSPLHF,TRBV3-1,TRBJ1-6
CAVSQGLTDTQYF,TRBV6-5,TRBJ2-3
CARALGGGLGNEQFF,TRBV7-2,TRBJ2-1
CASSLRPGARQPQHF,TRBV27,TRBJ1-5
CASRNGGGQPQHF,TRBV6-5,TRBJ1-5
CASSLLDPRQVGELFF,TRBV7-2,TRBJ2-2
CASSPPGQKFYEQYF,TRBV3-1,TRBJ2-7